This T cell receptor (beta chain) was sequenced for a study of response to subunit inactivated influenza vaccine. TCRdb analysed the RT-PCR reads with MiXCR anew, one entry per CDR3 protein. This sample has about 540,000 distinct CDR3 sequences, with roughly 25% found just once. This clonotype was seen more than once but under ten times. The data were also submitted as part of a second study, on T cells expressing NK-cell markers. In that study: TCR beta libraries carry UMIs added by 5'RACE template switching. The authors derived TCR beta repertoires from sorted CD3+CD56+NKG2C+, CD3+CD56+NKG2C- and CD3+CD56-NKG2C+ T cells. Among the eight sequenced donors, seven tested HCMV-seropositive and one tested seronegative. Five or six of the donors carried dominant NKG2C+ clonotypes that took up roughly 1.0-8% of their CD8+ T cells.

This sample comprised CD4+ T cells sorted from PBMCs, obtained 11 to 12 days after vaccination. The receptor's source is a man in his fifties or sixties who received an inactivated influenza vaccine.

This chain's CDR3 is CASRGITDTQYF. The CDR3 coding sequence is TGCGCCAGCAGAGGTATCACAGATACGCAGTATTTT. The chain links TRBV5-1 to TRBJ2-3; D ambiguous. Trimming cost V 5 bases and J 2 bases, with 6 bases left between them. This CDR3 is 12 amino acids long. Germline CDR1 SGHRS, CDR2 YFSETQ.